The present entry profiles one TCR beta chain with its context. The antigen is undetermined. The record originates from a study of T cell repertoires in cytomegalovirus infection. On the study more broadly: An indication of both CMV infection and matching HLA type came from public TCR beta signatures.

The J segment lost 0 bases and the V segment lost 4 bases, leaving 16 bases of the junction unmatched. The CDR3 runs to 18 residues. Germline-derived CDR1 and CDR2 are DFQATT and SNEGSKA (reference sequence). General study points: There were HLA-C-restricted CMV-specific TCR beta clonotypes dominating the ex vivo response. Of the TCR beta families, the public ones yielded a cumulative frequency that identified carriers of CMV plus the relevant HLA.

TCRdb recomputed calls from the reads with MiXCR, one row per CDR3 protein. The table has roughly 230,000 distinct CDR3 sequences, roughly 22% seen once. This clonotype was obtained from a human donor in good health (CMV status not recorded). Some clones in this sample may be carry-over from other donors' samples. Material for sequencing was CD8+ T cells from PBMCs. V is TRBV20-1 and J is TRBJ1-2; TRBD1 matches 8 bases. The CDR3, as DNA: TGCAGTGCTACACCAGGGGGCGAGATCCTTCCCTCTAACTATGGCTACACCTTC. Protein: CSATPGGEILPSNYGYTF.